This is a list of T cell receptor beta chains from one sample in a study of shared clonotypes between healthy human individuals. Sequencing was performed with immunoSEQ multiplex PCR; in TCRdb, only in-frame clones are kept and a portion is missing. The repertoire holds 1,500,000 or so clones, with around 97% as singletons. Sequencing was performed on naive CD4+ T cells sorted from blood. These receptors originate from a man aged 25 to 45 in good health. CDR3s include the opening cysteine and the closing phenylalanine or tryptophan. The D gene is left open where the match is weak. The size field is filled for only some rows; it gives once, few, many or a size class.

j_gene: TRBJ1-3; v_gene: TRBV5-1; abundance: NA; d_gene: NA; CDR3nt: TGCGCCAGCAGCTTGGAGTCCCGGACAGGAAACACCATATATTTT; CDR3aa: CASSLESRTGNTIYF
j_gene: TRBJ2-1; v_gene: TRBV5-1; abundance: NA; d_gene: TRBD2; CDR3nt: TGCGCCAGCAGCTTGGTACCGGGACTAGCGGGAGTGGTGGCTTACAATGAGCAGTTCTTC; CDR3aa: CASSLVPGLAGVVAYNEQFF
j_gene: TRBJ1-4; v_gene: TRBV6-1; abundance: NA; d_gene: NA; CDR3nt: TGTGCCAGCTTAGACAGCGTTACTAATGAAAAACTGTTTTTT; CDR3aa: CASLDSVTNEKLFF
j_gene: TRBJ2-1; v_gene: TRBV6-5; abundance: NA; d_gene: TRBD2; CDR3nt: TGTGCCAGCAGTTACGACATACCGGGAGGGACGAATGAGCAGTTCTTC; CDR3aa: CASSYDIPGGTNEQFF
j_gene: TRBJ2-3; v_gene: TRBV2; abundance: NA; d_gene: TRBD1; CDR3nt: TGTGCCAGCAAGAAACAGGGGGCCTCCACAGATACGCAGTATTTT; CDR3aa: CASKKQGASTDTQYF
j_gene: TRBJ2-2; v_gene: TRBV27; abundance: NA; d_gene: NA; CDR3nt: TGTGCTTGTGGGCCCAGGCTCACCGGGGAGCTGTTTTTT; CDR3aa: CACGPRLTGELFF
j_gene: TRBJ2-1; v_gene: TRBV18; abundance: once; d_gene: TRBD2; CDR3nt: TGTGCCAGCTCAACCCTAGCGGGACGCCTGGGCAATGAGCAGTTCTTC; CDR3aa: CASSTLAGRLGNEQFF
j_gene: TRBJ2-5; v_gene: TRBV16; abundance: NA; d_gene: NA; CDR3nt: TGTGCCAGCAGCCAATCAAAGAGGGGGGAGTACCAAGAGACCCAGTACTTC; CDR3aa: CASSQSKRGEYQETQYF
j_gene: TRBJ2-1; v_gene: TRBV5-1; abundance: NA; d_gene: TRBD1; CDR3nt: TGCGCCAGCAGCTCCACAGGGGACGGATTCAATGAGCAGTTCTTC; CDR3aa: CASSSTGDGFNEQFF
j_gene: TRBJ2-7; v_gene: TRBV11-2; abundance: NA; d_gene: TRBD1; CDR3nt: TGTGCCAGCAGCTTAGTCGGGACAGGGGGCCGCTACGAGCAGTACTTC; CDR3aa: CASSLVGTGGRYEQYF
j_gene: TRBJ2-7; v_gene: TRBV7-2; abundance: NA; d_gene: TRBD2; CDR3nt: TGTGCCAGCAGCTTAGGCCATGTTAGCGGGTCCTACGAGCAGTACTTC; CDR3aa: CASSLGHVSGSYEQYF
j_gene: TRBJ2-1; v_gene: TRBV2; abundance: NA; d_gene: TRBD2; CDR3nt: TGTGCCAGCAGTGAATTAGGGACTAGCGGATACAATGAGCAGTTCTTC; CDR3aa: CASSELGTSGYNEQFF
j_gene: TRBJ2-1; v_gene: TRBV30; abundance: NA; d_gene: TRBD1; CDR3nt: TGTGCCTGGACGAAACAGGGGTTTGAGCAGTTCTTC; CDR3aa: CAWTKQGFEQFF
j_gene: TRBJ2-1; v_gene: TRBV2; abundance: NA; d_gene: TRBD1; CDR3nt: TGTGCCAGCAGTGACGGACAGGGTTATGAGCAGTTCTTC; CDR3aa: CASSDGQGYEQFF
j_gene: TRBJ1-1; v_gene: TRBV19; abundance: NA; d_gene: NA; CDR3nt: TGTGCCAGTAGTCATTTTCGGTTAGTGAACACTGAAGCTTTCTTT; CDR3aa: CASSHFRLVNTEAFF
j_gene: TRBJ2-1; v_gene: TRBV10-3; abundance: NA; d_gene: NA; CDR3nt: TGTGCCATCAGTGAGTCCTTTCGTCCGAGCTCCTACAATGAGCAGTTCTTC; CDR3aa: CAISESFRPSSYNEQFF
j_gene: TRBJ2-3; v_gene: TRBV2; abundance: once; d_gene: TRBD1; CDR3nt: TGTGCCAGCAGTGAGACAGGGGTCGGCACAGATACGCAGTATTTT; CDR3aa: CASSETGVGTDTQYF
j_gene: TRBJ1-3; v_gene: TRBV2; abundance: NA; d_gene: NA; CDR3nt: TGTGCCAGTAGAACTGGAAACACCATATATTTT; CDR3aa: CASRTGNTIYF
j_gene: TRBJ1-5; v_gene: TRBV5-4; abundance: NA; d_gene: NA; CDR3nt: TGTGCCAGCACCCCGGAAGGGCAGTTCTGCTATAGCAATCAGCCCCAGCATTTT; CDR3aa: CASTPEGQFCYSNQPQHF
j_gene: TRBJ1-4; v_gene: TRBV4-3; abundance: NA; d_gene: NA; CDR3nt: TGCGCCAGCAGCCAAAAACGGGCCGTTTTAGATGAAAAACTGTTTTTT; CDR3aa: CASSQKRAVLDEKLFF
j_gene: TRBJ1-1; v_gene: TRBV5-1; abundance: NA; d_gene: NA; CDR3nt: TGCGCCAGCAAAGGGTTCTTCGGGGTGGACACTGAAGCTTTCTTT; CDR3aa: CASKGFFGVDTEAFF
j_gene: TRBJ2-7; v_gene: TRBV2; abundance: NA; d_gene: NA; CDR3nt: TGTGCCAGCAGTGACAGGGACTACGAGCAGTACTTC; CDR3aa: CASSDRDYEQYF
j_gene: TRBJ2-1; v_gene: TRBV7-9; abundance: NA; d_gene: NA; CDR3nt: TGTGCCAGCAGCTTAGATCTCAATGAGCAGTTCTTC; CDR3aa: CASSLDLNEQFF
j_gene: TRBJ2-5; v_gene: TRBV11-3; abundance: NA; d_gene: TRBD2; CDR3nt: TGTGCCAGCAGCGCAGCGGGAGGGGAAGAGACCCAGTACTTC; CDR3aa: CASSAAGGEETQYF
j_gene: TRBJ2-1; v_gene: TRBV28; abundance: NA; d_gene: TRBD1; CDR3nt: TGTGCCAGTAAGACAGGGGGCATAAATGAGCAGTTCTTC; CDR3aa: CASKTGGINEQFF
j_gene: TRBJ2-1; v_gene: TRBV6-5; abundance: NA; d_gene: NA; CDR3nt: TGTGCCAGCAGTTACTTACCCGAAGGTGAGCAGTTCTTC; CDR3aa: CASSYLPEGEQFF
j_gene: TRBJ1-1; v_gene: TRBV5-1; abundance: NA; d_gene: NA; CDR3nt: TGCGCCAGCACCACGGGCATGAACACTGAAGCTTTCTTT; CDR3aa: CASTTGMNTEAFF
j_gene: TRBJ1-1; v_gene: TRBV7-2; abundance: NA; d_gene: NA; CDR3nt: TGTGCCAGCAGCTTAAGAGACAGGGAAGCTTTCTTT; CDR3aa: CASSLRDREAFF
j_gene: TRBJ2-1; v_gene: TRBV11-2; abundance: NA; d_gene: NA; CDR3nt: TGTGCCAGCAGCTTTAAACACCAGGCCAGCCCCGCAGAGCAGTTCTTC; CDR3aa: CASSFKHQASPAEQFF
j_gene: TRBJ1-2; v_gene: TRBV28; abundance: NA; d_gene: NA; CDR3nt: TGTGCCAGCAGTTTCGGGAACTATGGCTACACCTTC; CDR3aa: CASSFGNYGYTF
j_gene: TRBJ1-5; v_gene: TRBV5-8; abundance: NA; d_gene: NA; CDR3nt: TGTGCCAGCAGCTTGGGGCAACCAACATATAGCAATCAGCCCCAGCATTTT; CDR3aa: CASSLGQPTYSNQPQHF
j_gene: TRBJ1-3; v_gene: TRBV21-1; abundance: once; d_gene: NA; CDR3nt: TGTGCCGGCAGCAAAGGGACAGCCGCTCGAGGAAACACCATATATTTT; CDR3aa: CAGSKGTAARGNTIYF
j_gene: TRBJ1-1; v_gene: TRBV28; abundance: NA; d_gene: NA; CDR3nt: TGTGCCAGCAGTCCCTTCTGGGCAGAGAACACTGAAGCTTTCTTT; CDR3aa: CASSPFWAENTEAFF
j_gene: TRBJ2-2; v_gene: TRBV9; abundance: NA; d_gene: NA; CDR3nt: TGTGCCAGCAAAGGGGGGCTCCACACCGGGGAGCTGTTTTTT; CDR3aa: CASKGGLHTGELFF
j_gene: TRBJ1-5; v_gene: TRBV28; abundance: NA; d_gene: TRBD1; CDR3nt: TGTGCCAGCAGGATGGGACAGGTCAATCAGCCCCAGCATTTT; CDR3aa: CASRMGQVNQPQHF
j_gene: TRBJ2-7; v_gene: TRBV2; abundance: NA; d_gene: NA; CDR3nt: TGTGCCAGCGGCCCACGGGGGCTCTACGAGCAGTACTTC; CDR3aa: CASGPRGLYEQYF
j_gene: TRBJ1-1; v_gene: TRBV9; abundance: NA; d_gene: NA; CDR3nt: TGTGCCAGCGCTGGGGGTGGGCTCGAGGACACTGAAGCTTTCTTT; CDR3aa: CASAGGGLEDTEAFF
j_gene: TRBJ2-2; v_gene: TRBV9; abundance: NA; d_gene: NA; CDR3nt: TGTGCCAGCAGCCCAGGAGGAGGTGGGGCGAACACCGGGGAGCTGTTTTTT; CDR3aa: CASSPGGGGANTGELFF
j_gene: TRBJ1-3; v_gene: TRBV7-6; abundance: NA; d_gene: TRBD1; CDR3nt: TGTGCCAGCAGCTTATTCGCAGGGGGCATGACTGGAAACACCATATATTTT; CDR3aa: CASSLFAGGMTGNTIYF
j_gene: TRBJ2-1; v_gene: TRBV27; abundance: NA; d_gene: TRBD1; CDR3nt: TGTGCCAGCAGGGAATGGGACAGGGCGAGTGAGCAGTTCTTC; CDR3aa: CASREWDRASEQFF
j_gene: TRBJ1-5; v_gene: TRBV18; abundance: few; d_gene: NA; CDR3nt: TGTGCCAGCTCACGACAGGCAAATCAGCCCCAGCATTTT; CDR3aa: CASSRQANQPQHF
j_gene: TRBJ1-1; v_gene: TRBV7-9; abundance: NA; d_gene: NA; CDR3nt: TGTGCCAGCAGCCTCTGGACGGGGAGGGGCACTGAAGCTTTCTTT; CDR3aa: CASSLWTGRGTEAFF
j_gene: TRBJ1-1; v_gene: TRBV5-4; abundance: NA; d_gene: NA; CDR3nt: TGTGCCAGCAGCGGGGAGATAGCCCAGGGGACTGAAGCTTTCTTT; CDR3aa: CASSGEIAQGTEAFF
j_gene: TRBJ2-7; v_gene: TRBV7-2; abundance: NA; d_gene: TRBD1; CDR3nt: TGTGCCAGCAGCCCCGGACAGGGCCGCTATTACGAGCAGTACTTC; CDR3aa: CASSPGQGRYYEQYF
j_gene: TRBJ1-1; v_gene: TRBV15; abundance: once; d_gene: NA; CDR3nt: TGTGCCACCAGCAGAGATTCACGAGGGAACACTGAAGCTTTCTTT; CDR3aa: CATSRDSRGNTEAFF
j_gene: TRBJ2-1; v_gene: TRBV4-3; abundance: NA; d_gene: TRBD2; CDR3nt: TGCGCCAGTCGGCGCAATAGCGGGTACAATGAGCAGTTCTTC; CDR3aa: CASRRNSGYNEQFF
j_gene: TRBJ1-1; v_gene: TRBV19; abundance: NA; d_gene: TRBD1; CDR3nt: TGTGCCAGTAGTCTTCCGGGACAGGGAAACACTGAAGCTTTCTTT; CDR3aa: CASSLPGQGNTEAFF